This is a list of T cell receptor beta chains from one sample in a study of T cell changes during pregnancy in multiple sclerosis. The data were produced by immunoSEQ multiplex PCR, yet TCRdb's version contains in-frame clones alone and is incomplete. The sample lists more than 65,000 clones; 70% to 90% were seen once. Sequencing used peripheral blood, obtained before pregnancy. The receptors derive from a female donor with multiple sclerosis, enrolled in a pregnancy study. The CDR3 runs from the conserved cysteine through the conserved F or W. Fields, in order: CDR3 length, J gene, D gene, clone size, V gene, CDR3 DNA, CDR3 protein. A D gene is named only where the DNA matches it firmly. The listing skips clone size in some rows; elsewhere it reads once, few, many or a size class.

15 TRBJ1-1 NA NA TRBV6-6 TGTGCCAGCATCCTACGCGGAGGGAGAAACACTGAAGCTTTCTTT CASILRGGRNTEAFF
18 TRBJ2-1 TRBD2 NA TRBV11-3 TGTGCCAGCAGCTTAGATCAGGGGGGTAGCGGGAGGGTAAATGAGCAGTTCTTC CASSLDQGGSGRVNEQFF
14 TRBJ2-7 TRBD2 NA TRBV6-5 TGTGCCAGCGGAACTAGCGGGAGGGCCTACGAGCAGTACTTC CASGTSGRAYEQYF
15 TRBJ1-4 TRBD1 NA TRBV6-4 TGTGCCAGCAGTGAAACCGGGACAGGGGGCGAAAAACTGTTTTTT CASSETGTGGEKLFF
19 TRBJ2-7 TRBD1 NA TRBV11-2 TGTGCCAGCAGCTTAGGAGGGACAGGCGTTTCGAAGCCCCCCTACGAGCAGTACTTC CASSLGGTGVSKPPYEQYF
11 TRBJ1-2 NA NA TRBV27 TGTGCCATTTGGGGGCAGGACGGCTACACCTTC CAIWGQDGYTF
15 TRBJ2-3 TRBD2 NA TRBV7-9 TGTGCCAGCAGCTTACTAGCGGGAGTCACAGATACGCAGTATTTT CASSLLAGVTDTQYF
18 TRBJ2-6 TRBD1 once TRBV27 TGTGCCAGCAGTTTTCGAGGGACAGCTTACTCTGGGGCCAACGTCCTGACTTTC CASSFRGTAYSGANVLTF
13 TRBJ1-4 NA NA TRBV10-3 TGTGCCATAAGCTTCGGGGGTAATGAAAAACTGTTTTTT CAISFGGNEKLFF
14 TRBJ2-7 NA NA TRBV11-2 TGTGCCAGCAGCTTCCTAGGTTATTCCTACGAGCAGTACTTC CASSFLGYSYEQYF
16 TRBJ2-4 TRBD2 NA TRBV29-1 TGCAGCGTTGAAGCGACTAGCGGGTCTCCCAAAAACATTCAGTACTTC CSVEATSGSPKNIQYF
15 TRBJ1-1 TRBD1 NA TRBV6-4 TGTGCCAGCAGGGACAGGGGGCGCGGGAACACTGAAGCTTTCTTT CASRDRGRGNTEAFF
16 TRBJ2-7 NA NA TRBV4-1 TGCGCCAGCAGCCAAGACGACTACCCAGGCTCCTACGAGCAGTACTTC CASSQDDYPGSYEQYF
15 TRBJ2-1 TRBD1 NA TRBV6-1 TGTGCCAGCAGTCCGGACAGGGGGACCTACAATGAGCAGTTCTTC CASSPDRGTYNEQFF
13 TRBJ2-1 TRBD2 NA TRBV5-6 TGTGCCAGCAGCTTGATACTAGCGCAGAGTCAGTTCTTC CASSLILAQSQFF
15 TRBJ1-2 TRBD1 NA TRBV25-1 TGTGCCAGCAGTGAAATGAAGGGGGCAGGGTATGGCTACACCTTC CASSEMKGAGYGYTF
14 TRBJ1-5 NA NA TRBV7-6 TGTGCCAGCAGCTTAGTCCAGGGGAATCAGCCCCAGCATTTT CASSLVQGNQPQHF